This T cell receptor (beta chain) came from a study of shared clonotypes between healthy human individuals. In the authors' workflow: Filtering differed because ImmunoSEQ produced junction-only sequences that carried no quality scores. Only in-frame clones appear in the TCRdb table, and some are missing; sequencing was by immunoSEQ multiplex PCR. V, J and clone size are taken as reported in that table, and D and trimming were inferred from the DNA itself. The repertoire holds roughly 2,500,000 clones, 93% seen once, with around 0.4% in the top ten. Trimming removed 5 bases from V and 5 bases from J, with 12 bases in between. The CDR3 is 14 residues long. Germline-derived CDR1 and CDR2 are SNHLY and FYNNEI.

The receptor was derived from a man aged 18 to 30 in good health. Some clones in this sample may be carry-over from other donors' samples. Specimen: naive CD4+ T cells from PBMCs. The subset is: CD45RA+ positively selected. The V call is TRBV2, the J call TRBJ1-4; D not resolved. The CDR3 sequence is CASSTPPENEKLFF. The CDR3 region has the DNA TGTGCCAGCAGTACCCCTCCGGAGAATGAAAAACTGTTTTTT.